This entry features one T cell receptor (beta chain) sequence. The antigen remains undetermined. Researchers took RNA transcripts and amplified TCR beta CDR3 regions from them. First-round RT-PCR relied on HTBI primers, and a second-round multiplex PCR came next. Using its own MiXCR run on the multiplex PCR reads, TCRdb lists one record per CDR3 protein. The sample lists hundreds of thousands of distinct CDR3 sequences, 20% to 25% occurring once. The sample belongs to a study of Graves' ophthalmopathy and Graves' hyperthyroidism. General study points: Blood also carried most expanded thyroid clonotypes exceeding 0.001 frequency.

V was shortened by 1 base and J by 1 base, with 10 bases between the two germline ends. CDR1 is KGHSH and CDR2 is LQKENI in the germline V gene. The CDR3 covers 15 residues. Sample: peripheral blood. V and J are TRBV18 and TRBJ1-1; D gene ambiguous. This clonotype was obtained from a woman aged 18 to 35 with stable Graves' hyperthyroidism. Some clones in this sample may be carry-over from other donors' samples. The CDR3 protein is CASSPQGTTNTEAFF. CDR3 bases: TGTGCCAGCTCACCACAGGGAACAACGAACACTGAAGCTTTCTTT.